This is a list of T cell receptor beta chains from one sample in a study of T cell repertoires in cytomegalovirus infection. MiXCR was run by TCRdb on the reads, yielding one entry per CDR3 protein. Of 100,000 to 150,000 distinct CDR3 sequences listed, 20% to 30% are singletons. No antigen has been assigned to these receptors. The sample consisted of PBMCs, sequenced either directly or after in vitro stimulation (not recorded which). The receptors were gathered from a human donor in good health (CMV status not recorded). Some clones in this sample may be carry-over from other donors' samples. CDR3s include the opening cysteine and the closing phenylalanine or tryptophan. The D gene is left open where the match is weak. Size is stated for part of the rows, as once, few or many counts, or as a class when the clone is expanded.

TRBV24-1	TRBJ2-1	.	TRBD1	16	TGTGCCACCAGCCCAGAGGGACAGGGGTCGGTGAATGAGCAGTTCTTC	CATSPEGQGSVNEQFF
TRBV5-1	TRBJ1-4	.	.	15	TGCGCCAGCAGCTTGGAAGGGGACCCGGGGGAAAAACTGTTTTTT	CASSLEGDPGEKLFF
TRBV11-3	TRBJ2-1	few	TRBD2	15	TGTGCCAGCAGCTTAGCGGGCGCGGGAGGTTCGGAGCAGTTCTTC	CASSLAGAGGSEQFF
TRBV7-9	TRBJ2-3	.	TRBD1	16	TGTGCCAGCAGCTCAAGCGACAGGGGATTTTCAGATACGCAGTATTTT	CASSSSDRGFSDTQYF
TRBV11-3	TRBJ2-3	.	.	15	TGTGCCAGCAGCGGACGGGAAATTGTCACAGATACGCAGTATTTT	CASSGREIVTDTQYF
TRBV6-2/TRBV6-3	TRBJ2-6	few	TRBD1	15	TGTGCCAGCATGCAGGGGGCTGGTGGGGCCAACGTCCTGACTTTC	CASMQGAGGANVLTF
TRBV19	TRBJ2-3	.	TRBD1	15	TGTGCCAGTAGTATGGGAGACAGGGGCACAGATACGCAGTATTTT	CASSMGDRGTDTQYF
TRBV7-2	TRBJ1-4	.	.	15	TGTGCCAGCAGCGCCGGAATTGGAACTAATGAAAAACTGTTTTTT	CASSAGIGTNEKLFF
TRBV7-2	TRBJ2-7	many	.	14	TGTGCCAGCAGCTCCTTGTCCGGCGCCCGTCGGCAGTACTTC	CASSSLSGARRQYF
TRBV5-5	TRBJ1-1	once	TRBD1	15	TGTGCCAGCAGGCGAGAACAGGGGATGAACACTGAAGCTTTCTTT	CASRREQGMNTEAFF
TRBV7-2	TRBJ2-3	few	.	16	TGTGCCAGCAGCTTAATCGGCCAGACTACCTCAGATACGCAGTATTTT	CASSLIGQTTSDTQYF
TRBV9	TRBJ2-1	few	TRBD2	12	TGTGCCAGCAGGGGGACTAGCTCAGAGCAGTTCTTC	CASRGTSSEQFF
TRBV12-3/TRBV12-4	TRBJ1-4	few	.	15	TGTGCCAGCAGTCCTCAGGGGTGGAGGGGAGAAAAACTGTTTTTT	CASSPQGWRGEKLFF
TRBV4-1	TRBJ2-7	.	TRBD1	16	TGCGCCAGCAGCCAAGGCACCGGGACAGGGAATCACGAGCAGTACTTC	CASSQGTGTGNHEQYF
TRBV12-3/TRBV12-4	TRBJ2-2	.	.	17	TGTGCCAGCAGTGATCCGGGACCGGCGACGGGAACCGGGGAGCTGTTTTTT	CASSDPGPATGTGELFF
TRBV19	TRBJ1-5	few	TRBD1	13	TGTGCCAGTAGTTTGGGACAGCATCAGCCCCAGCATTTT	CASSLGQHQPQHF
TRBV5-5	TRBJ2-1	.	.	15	TGTGCCAGCAGCTGGGACTTGCAAACCTACAATGAGCAGTTCTTC	CASSWDLQTYNEQFF
TRBV7-2	TRBJ2-2	many	.	14	TGTGCCAGCGTCCGGGACGCGAACACCGGGGAGCTGTTTTTT	CASVRDANTGELFF
TRBV4-2	TRBJ2-7	.	.	15	TGTGCCAGCAGCCAAGAGTCAATGGGGTCTTACGAGCAGTACTTC	CASSQESMGSYEQYF
TRBV11-3	TRBJ1-1	.	TRBD1	14	TGTGCCAGCAGCTTGGAGGACAGGGGCACTGAAGCTTTCTTT	CASSLEDRGTEAFF
TRBV5-6	TRBJ2-1	.	.	11	TGTGCCGGGGGGGCGGGGAATGAGCAGTTCTTC	CAGGAGNEQFF
TRBV7-2	TRBJ1-2	many	.	13	TGTGCCAGCAGCCGGACGGGAGTCTATGGCTACACCTTC	CASSRTGVYGYTF
TRBV7-6	TRBJ2-1	many	TRBD2	17	TGTGCCAGCAGCTTAAAATCCCAACTAGCGCAATACAATGAGCAGTTCTTC	CASSLKSQLAQYNEQFF
TRBV28	TRBJ2-5	few	.	15	TGTGCCAGCAGTTTAACAGGGAGAGCGTCAGAGACCCAGTACTTC	CASSLTGRASETQYF
TRBV7-2	TRBJ2-3	many	.	15	TGTGCCAGCAAGGCCTGGGTTGGCTCCCCAGATACGCAGTATTTT	CASKAWVGSPDTQYF
TRBV7-2	TRBJ2-3	few	TRBD1	15	TGTGCCAGCAGCCCCGGGACAGGGAGGACAGATACGCAGTATTTT	CASSPGTGRTDTQYF
TRBV7-2	TRBJ2-1	.	TRBD2	17	TGTGCCAGCAGCTTAGTTGGGTGGGCTAGCGGGAGAAGTGAGCAGTTCTTC	CASSLVGWASGRSEQFF
TRBV29-1	TRBJ2-5	.	.	11	TGCAGCGTTCGGGACCTAGGCACCCAGTACTTC	CSVRDLGTQYF
TRBV5-3	TRBJ1-1	.	.	18	TGTGCCAGCAGCCAATCAATCCCGGCCGGGACGGAGAACACTGAAGCTTTCTTT	CASSQSIPAGTENTEAFF
TRBV10-1	TRBJ1-1	few	.	15	TGCGCCAGCAGTCAAAGCCGGCGGGGCAACACTGAAGCTTTCTTT	CASSQSRRGNTEAFF
TRBV7-3	TRBJ2-1	many	TRBD1	15	TGTGCCAGCAGCTTTGGCAGGGGGCTGAACAATGAGCAGTTCTTC	CASSFGRGLNNEQFF
TRBV18	TRBJ1-2	few	.	16	TGTGCCAGCTCACCACGGGTAGGAGGATCTAACTATGGCTACACCTTC	CASSPRVGGSNYGYTF
TRBV18	TRBJ1-2	few	.	15	TGTGCCAGCTCACCACCGGTAACTCCCAGAGCTGGCTACACCTTC	CASSPPVTPRAGYTF
TRBV20-1	TRBJ2-3	.	TRBD2	21	TGCAGTGCTAGTGCCGCCCTGGGACTAGCGGGCGCGGAGTTGAAGGCAGATACGCAGTATTTT	CSASAALGLAGAELKADTQYF
TRBV28	TRBJ2-7	.	.	11	TGTGCCAGCAGTGGCGATTACGAGCAGTACTTC	CASSGDYEQYF
TRBV7-2	TRBJ2-1	many	.	14	TGTGCCAGCAGCTTAGCCCCGGGAAGCAATGAGCAGTTCTTC	CASSLAPGSNEQFF
TRBV10-3	TRBJ2-7	few	TRBD1	14	TGTGCCATCAGTGAGTCGGGACAGGGGTACGAGCAGTACTTC	CAISESGQGYEQYF
TRBV4-3	TRBJ2-1	few	.	14	TGCGCCAGCAGCCAAGAGGGGGGACATAATGAGCAGTTCTTC	CASSQEGGHNEQFF
TRBV19	TRBJ2-7	.	.	14	TGTGCCAGTAGTATAGTTTCCCGACGTGGCGAGCAGTACTTC	CASSIVSRRGEQYF
TRBV19	TRBJ2-2	few	.	13	TGTGCCAGTAGACCAGTAAACACCGGGGAGCTGTTTTTT	CASRPVNTGELFF
TRBV10-3	TRBJ1-5	many	.	13	TGTGCCAGCGGGGGGGTAGGAAATCAGCCCCAGCATTTT	CASGGVGNQPQHF
TRBV7-2	TRBJ2-3	few	.	13	TGTGCCAGCAGCTTAGCGCTCAGAGATACGCAGTATTTT	CASSLALRDTQYF
TRBV19	TRBJ2-5	.	.	15	TGTGCCAGTACCCCCCGGCGGGGGCAAGTGGAGACCCAGTACTTC	CASTPRRGQVETQYF
TRBV20-1	TRBJ2-3	.	TRBD1	13	TGCAGTGCTAGCGGACAGGACACAGATACGCAGTATTTT	CSASGQDTDTQYF
TRBV7-6	TRBJ2-7	many	TRBD2	15	TGTGCCAGCAGCACCGGGGGAGCGGGAGTTCACGAGCAGTACTTC	CASSTGGAGVHEQYF
TRBV4-1	TRBJ2-7	few	TRBD1	14	TGCGCCAGCAGCCGGGGGACAGGGGTTGCCGAGCAGTACTTC	CASSRGTGVAEQYF
TRBV11-1	TRBJ2-1	few	.	13	TGTGCCAGCAGTTTCGACGGGGCCGCAGGGCAGTTCTTC	CASSFDGAAGQFF
TRBV29-1	TRBJ1-1	.	TRBD1	13	TGCAGCGTGATCGGACAGGGGAACACTGAAGCTTTCTTT	CSVIGQGNTEAFF
TRBV7-2	TRBJ2-1	many	TRBD1	15	TGTGCCAGCAGCCTCAACGGACAGGGGGTGGATGAGCAGTTCTTC	CASSLNGQGVDEQFF
TRBV11-2	TRBJ1-2	many	.	11	TGTGCCAGCAGCTCGTTCGGAGGCTACACCTTC	CASSSFGGYTF
TRBV6-2/TRBV6-3	TRBJ2-1	.	.	16	TGTGCCAGCAGTGGGTTTGTGGGGCAAAGCTTCCATGAGCAGTTCTTC	CASSGFVGQSFHEQFF
TRBV3-1	TRBJ2-1	.	.	16	TGTGCCAGCAGCCGCCGGTCAGGGTCGGGCAACAATGAGCAGTTCTTC	CASSRRSGSGNNEQFF
TRBV29-1	TRBJ1-1	many	.	11	TGCAGCGCTGAACGTGGGACTGAAGCTTTCTTT	CSAERGTEAFF